These T cell receptor delta chains were read from a single sample in a study of gamma-delta chains in newborns, infants, children. TCRdb reapplied CATT to the reads. Of some 12,000 delta-chain clones in the sample, about 8.8% were seen once. The sequenced sample consisted of blood. The receptors were gathered from a child who was a newborn, infant or young child, either healthy, febrile or measles-vaccinated (not recorded which). Both conserved end residues are part of each CDR3. The D gene is left open where the match is weak. Size is stated for part of the rows, as once, few or many counts, or as a class when the clone is expanded.

TRDJ1	.	TRDV1	.	CALGDLCQGETDKLIF	TGTGCTCTTGGGGACTTGTGTCAGGGGGAGACCGATAAACTCATCTTT
TRDJ1	few	TRDV2	TRDD3	CACDFAGGRDKLIF	TGTGCCTGTGACTTCGCTGGGGGCCGCGATAAACTCATCTTT
TRDJ1	few	TRDV2	TRDD3	CACDTVPLGDTEGDKLIF	TGTGCCTGTGACACCGTCCCACTGGGGGATACGGAGGGCGATAAACTCATCTTT
TRDJ1	.	TRDV2	TRDD3	CACDTVSAGGHIDKLIF	TGTGCCTGTGACACCGTGAGCGCTGGGGGACACATCGATAAACTCATCTTT
TRDJ1	.	TRDV2	TRDD3	CACDTVSFLQVLGDTGGTDKLIF	TGTGCCTGTGACACCGTCAGCTTCCTACAAGTACTGGGGGATACGGGTGGCACCGATAAACTCATCTTT
TRDJ1	few	TRAV29/DV5	TRDD3	CAASVRGILGDQYTDKLIF	TGTGCAGCAAGCGTGCGCGGGATACTGGGGGATCAGTACACCGATAAACTCATCTTT
TRDJ3	.	TRDV2	TRDD3	CACDVLGDTHSWDTRQMFF	TGTGCCTGTGACGTACTGGGGGACACCCACTCCTGGGACACCCGACAGATGTTTTTC
TRDJ1	few	TRDV2	TRDD3	CACDTLLGDTPNTDKLIF	TGTGCCTGTGACACCTTACTGGGGGATACGCCGAACACCGATAAACTCATCTTT
TRDJ1	.	TRDV2	TRDD3	CACDTVGGGRKLIF	TGTGCCTGTGACACCGTTGGTGGGGGACGAAAACTCATCTTT
TRDJ1	few	TRDV2	.	CACEPLGIYTDKLIF	TGTGCCTGTGAACCCTTGGGGATCTACACCGATAAACTCATCTTT
TRDJ2	few	TRDV2	.	CACDTVGDLTLTAQPFF	TGTGCCTGTGACACAGTCGGGGATCTAACTTTGACAGCACAACCCTTCTTT
TRDJ1	.	TRDV2	TRDD3	CACDGLLGDTASDKLIF	TGTGCCTGTGACGGCCTTTTGGGGGATACAGCGTCCGATAAACTCATCTTT
TRDJ1	few	TRDV1	TRDD3	CALGLIRPTPHWGYTDKLIF	TGTGCTCTTGGACTGATACGGCCTACGCCCCACTGGGGGTACACCGATAAACTCATCTTT
TRDJ2	.	TRDV2	TRDD3	CACDTADRTGGPLTAQLFF	TGTGCCTGTGACACCGCGGATCGTACTGGGGGACCTTTGACAGCACAACTCTTCTTT
TRDJ1	.	TRDV1	TRDD3	CALGEFVPLLGDWTYTDKLIF	TGTGCTCTTGGGGAATTCGTCCCGTTACTGGGGGATTGGACGTACACCGATAAACTCATCTTT
TRDJ1	few	TRDV2	TRDD3	CACDALMGDITDKLIF	TGTGCCTGTGACGCCTTGATGGGGGATATTACCGATAAACTCATCTTT
TRDJ3	.	TRDV2	.	CACDTVGGRSWDTRQMFF	TGTGCCTGTGACACCGTCGGGGGACGCTCCTGGGACACCCGACAGATGTTTTTC
TRDJ1	few	TRDV2	TRDD3	CACDTPFTGGSDKLIF	TGTGCCTGTGACACCCCGTTTACTGGGGGAAGCGATAAACTCATCTTT
TRDJ2	.	TRDV2	TRDD3	CACDTMVGDTPPLLTAQLFF	TGTGCCTGTGACACCATGGTGGGGGATACCCCTCCCCTTTTGACAGCGCAACTCTTCTTT
TRDJ1	.	TRDV2	.	CACDYIGLVVDKLIF	TGTGCCTGTGACTATATTGGCTTAGTGGTCGATAAACTCATCTTT
TRDJ1	few	TRDV2	TRDD3	CACLLLGDKDTDKLIF	TGTGCCTGCCTACTACTGGGGGATAAAGATACCGATAAACTCATCTTT
TRDJ1	few	TRDV2	TRDD3	CACDTILTGGHTDKLIF	TGTGCCTGTGACACCATCCTTACTGGGGGACACACCGATAAACTCATCTTT
TRDJ2	medium-sized	TRDV2	.	CACDTVGGLTAQLFF	TGTGCCTGTGACACCGTAGGGGGGTTGACAGCACAACTCTTCTTT